These 16 T cell receptor beta chains were sequenced from one sample in a study of identical twins. One entry per CDR3 protein, called by TCRdb with MiXCR from the 5' RACE reads. The table lists 700,000 or so distinct CDR3 sequences, 21% of them singletons, with approximately 4.5% in the top ten. The same specimen was also included in a second study, on T cells expressing NK-cell markers.

Material: PBMCs. These receptors all stem from a young woman in good health.

The rearrangement links TRBV20-1 to TRBJ2-1; D perhaps matches TRBD2 (5 bases). Germline CDR1 and CDR2: DFQATT and SNEGSKA (reference sequence). Trimming removed 6 bases from V and 0 bases from J, with 21 bases in between. The CDR3 is 17 residues long. As DNA, the CDR3 is TGCAGTGCACGAGGAGAGGGCCAATCGAGCTCCTACAATGAGCAGTTCTTC. As protein: CSARGEGQSSSYNEQFF.

The J gene is TRBJ2-1, the V gene TRBV5-1; 12 bases are a match to TRBD2. Germline V gene data show CDR1 as SGHRS and CDR2 as YFSETQ. The CDR3 consists of 16 residues. Germline trimming cut 1 base from V and 5 bases from J; bases unmatched to any gene: 4. The CDR3 loop is CASSLTRTSGDNEQFF. The CDR3 DNA reads as TGCGCCAGCAGCTTGACCAGGACTAGCGGGGACAATGAGCAGTTCTTC. Full variable domain (outside the CDR3, taken from reference TRBV5-1 and TRBJ2-1): KAGVTQTPRYLIKTRGQQVTLSCSPISGHRSVSWYQQTPGQGLQFLFEYFSETQRNKGNFPGRFSGRQFSNSRSEMNVSTLELGDSALYLCASSLTRTSGDNEQFFGPGTRLTVL.

This clonotype has a handful of counts. This sequence joins TRBV5-1 and TRBJ2-3; D may be TRBD1 or TRBD2 (5 bases each). Per germline, CDR1 SGHRS and CDR2 YFSETQ. V lost 0 bases to trimming and J lost 5 bases, with 16 bases between them. The CDR3 is made up of 16 amino acids. DNA of the CDR3: TGCGCCAGCAGCTTGGGAGGGGCGAACAACCTAGATACGCAGTATTTT. It encodes CASSLGGANNLDTQYF. Full variable domain (remainder filled in from reference TRBV5-1 and TRBJ2-3): KAGVTQTPRYLIKTRGQQVTLSCSPISGHRSVSWYQQTPGQGLQFLFEYFSETQRNKGNFPGRFSGRQFSNSRSEMNVSTLELGDSALYLCASSLGGANNLDTQYFGPGTRLTVL.

This clonotype was counted many times. CDR3 loop: CATSGRDADTQYF. CDR3 nucleotide sequence: TGTGCCACCAGCGGCAGGGACGCAGATACGCAGTATTTT. The chain joins TRBV15 to TRBJ2-3; possibly TRBD1 or TRBD2 for D (5 bases each). Trimming removed 5 bases from V and 4 bases from J, with 10 bases in between. Germline V gives CDR1 LNHNV, CDR2 YYDKDF (reference sequence). The CDR3 covers 13 residues.

V is TRBV20-1 and J is TRBJ2-3; D uncertain. This CDR3 has 13 amino acids. Germline V gives CDR1 DFQATT, CDR2 SNEGSKA (reference sequence). The V end was cut by 3 bases, the J end by 5 bases, with 12 bases between. The CDR3 region has the DNA TGCAGTGCTAGCCCGAGGCTGGGAGATACGCAGTATTTT. It translates to CSASPRLGDTQYF.

This clonotype was observed a few times. This chain connects TRBV18 to TRBJ1-1, with D possibly TRBD1 on 5 matching bases. V was trimmed by 8 bases and J by 5 bases, leaving 18 bases between them. Germline loops: CDR1 KGHSH, CDR2 LQKENI. This CDR3 is built from 14 residues. The CDR3 region has the DNA TGTGCCAGCCCCGGGGGGGGAGAGCGGACTGAAGCTTTCTTT. The encoded protein is CASPGGGERTEAFF. The complete variable domain, with remaining parts taken from reference TRBV18 and TRBJ1-1, reads NAGVMQNPRHLVRRRGQEARLRCSPMKGHSHVYWYRQLPEEGLKFMVYLQKENIIDESGMPKERFSAEFPKEGPSILRIQQVVRGDSAAYFCASPGGGERTEAFFGQGTRLTVV.

This rearrangement joins TRBV6-2 or TRBV6-3 to TRBJ2-5; the D gene is possibly TRBD2 (6 bases). The V end lost 6 bases, the J end lost 5 bases, and 16 bases lay between the germline ends. This CDR3 contains 14 residues. The germline V gene encodes CDR1 MNHEY and CDR2 SVGEGT. The CDR3 DNA reads TGTGCCAGCAGCTCGACTAGGAGGGCGGAGACCCAGTACTTC. This gives the protein CASSSTRRAETQYF.

The V and J genes are TRBV20-1 and TRBJ1-5, with TRBD1 as a possible D gene (5 bases). The V and J ends lost 1 base and 4 bases respectively, with 14 bases between them. The CDR3 has 15 residues. Germline assignment: CDR1 DFQATT and CDR2 SNEGSKA (reference sequence). The CDR3 DNA sequence: TGCAGTGCTAGAGTGGGTGGGACGGCAAATCAGCCCCAGCATTTT. Encoded protein: CSARVGGTANQPQHF.

This sequence joins TRBV4-3 and TRBJ2-1; unclear D gene. V lost 2 bases, J lost 3 bases, and 11 bases lay in between. The CDR3 runs to 15 residues. The V gene's germline CDR1 is LGHNA and CDR2 YSLEER. The CDR3 is CASSQIRWDYNEQFF. CDR3 nucleotide sequence: TGCGCCAGCAGCCAAATTCGGTGGGACTACAATGAGCAGTTCTTC.

This clonotype was counted between two and nine times. The chain carries TRBV5-1 and TRBJ2-3, with D hard to call. The germline V gene has CDR1 SGHRS and CDR2 YFSETQ. Trimming removed 4 bases at V and 3 bases at J, with 12 bases between. The CDR3 has 14 residues. The CDR3 sequence is CASSPEERTDTQYF. The CDR3 DNA sequence: TGCGCCAGCAGCCCGGAAGAGCGAACAGATACGCAGTATTTT.

The J gene is TRBJ1-3, the V gene TRBV5-1; D is perhaps TRBD1 (6 bases). Deletions cut 4 bases from V and 4 bases from J, with 12 bases between. Germline V CDR1 and CDR2: SGHRS, YFSETQ. The length of the CDR3 is 14 residues. The CDR3, as DNA: TGCGCCAGCAGCGATGCAGGGGCCGGAAACACCATATATTTT. This translates into CASSDAGAGNTIYF.

This clonotype was picked up a small number of times. The genes are TRBV12-5 and TRBJ1-2; TRBD1 agrees at 7 bases. Germline CDR1 reads LGHNT; CDR2 reads FRNRAP. CDR3 length: 13 amino acids. Germline trimming cut 6 bases from V and 7 bases from J; bases unmatched to any gene: 8. The CDR3 region is CASGSAQGSGYTF. The DNA for the CDR3 is TGTGCTAGTGGCTCGGCACAGGGGTCTGGCTACACCTTC.

This clonotype has only a few counts. The chain joins TRBV12-3 or TRBV12-4 to TRBJ2-3; tentatively, D is TRBD1 (6 bases). CDR3 size: 14 residues. Trimming took 7 bases from V and 3 from J, leaving 14 bases between them. The CDR3 DNA sequence: TGTGCCAGCAAACAGGGTTGGGTAACAGATACGCAGTATTTT. Amino acid sequence: CASKQGWVTDTQYF.

The chain joins TRBV20-1 to TRBJ2-1, with 11 positions matching TRBD2. The CDR3 runs to 15 residues. Germline lookup yields CDR1 DFQATT and CDR2 SNEGSKA (reference sequence). The V and J ends lost 4 bases and 5 bases, in that order; junction bases with no gene match: 7. In DNA, the CDR3 is TGCAGTGCTACCCGCCGGACTAGCGGGCACAATGAGCAGTTCTTC. It encodes CSATRRTSGHNEQFF.

This chain uses TRBV2 with TRBJ2-7; 9 nucleotides agree with TRBD2. Germline trimming cut 6 bases from V and 9 bases from J; bases unmatched to any gene: 6. Germline V gene data show CDR1 as SNHLY and CDR2 as FYNNEI. The length of the CDR3 is 12 residues. The CDR3 sequence is CASRLAGVSQYF. CDR3 DNA sequence: TGTGCCAGCAGATTAGCGGGAGTGTCGCAGTACTTC.

This chain joins TRBV30 and TRBJ2-3, with 9 bases lining up with TRBD2. Germline values: CDR1 GTSNPN, CDR2 SVGIG (reference sequence). The CDR3 loop spans 15 amino acids. J gave up 4 bases and V 0 bases, and 5 bases lay outside the gene matches. CDR3 bases: TGTGCCTGGAGTGTACATGCTAGCGGGGCAGATACGCAGTATTTT. It translates to CAWSVHASGADTQYF.